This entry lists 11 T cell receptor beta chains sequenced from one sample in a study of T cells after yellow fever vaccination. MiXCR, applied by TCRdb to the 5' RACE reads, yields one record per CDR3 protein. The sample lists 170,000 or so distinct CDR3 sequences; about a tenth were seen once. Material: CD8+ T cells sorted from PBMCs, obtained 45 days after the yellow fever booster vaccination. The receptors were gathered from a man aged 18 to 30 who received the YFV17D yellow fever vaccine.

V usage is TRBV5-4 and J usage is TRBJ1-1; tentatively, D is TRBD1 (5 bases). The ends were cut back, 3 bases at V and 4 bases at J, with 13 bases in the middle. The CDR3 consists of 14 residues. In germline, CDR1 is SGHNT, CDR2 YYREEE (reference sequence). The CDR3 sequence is CASSSTEGITEAFF. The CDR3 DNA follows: TGTGCCAGCAGCTCCACGGAGGGGATCACTGAAGCTTTCTTT.

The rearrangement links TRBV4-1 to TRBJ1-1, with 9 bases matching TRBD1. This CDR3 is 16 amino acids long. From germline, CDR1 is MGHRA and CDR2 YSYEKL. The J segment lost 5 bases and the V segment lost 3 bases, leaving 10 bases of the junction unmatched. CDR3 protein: CASSHPGGTGRTEAFF. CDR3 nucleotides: TGCGCCAGCAGCCACCCCGGGGGGACAGGGAGGACTGAAGCTTTCTTT.

The CDR3 bases are TGTGCCAGCAGTTTTGGACTAGCCTCAGATACGCAGTATTTT. Encoded protein: CASSFGLASDTQYF. The rearrangement uses TRBV6-6 and TRBJ2-3; TRBD2 aligns across 8 bases. Per the germline V gene, CDR1 is MNHNY and CDR2 is SVGAGI (reference sequence). The CDR3 totals 14 residues. V dropped 4 bases and J dropped 4; count of bases not matched to a gene: 4.

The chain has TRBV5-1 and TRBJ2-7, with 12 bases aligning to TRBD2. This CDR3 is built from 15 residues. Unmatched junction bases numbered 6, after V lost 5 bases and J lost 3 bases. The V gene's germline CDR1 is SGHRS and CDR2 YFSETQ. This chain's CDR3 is CASRDRLAGDYEQYF. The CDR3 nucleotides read TGCGCCAGCAGAGACCGACTAGCGGGAGACTACGAGCAGTACTTC.

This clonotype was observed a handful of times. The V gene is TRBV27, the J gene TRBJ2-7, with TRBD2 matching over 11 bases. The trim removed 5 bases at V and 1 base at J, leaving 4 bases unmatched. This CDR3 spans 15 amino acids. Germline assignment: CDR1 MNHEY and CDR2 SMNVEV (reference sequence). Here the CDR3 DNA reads TGTGCCAGCAGTCCTGTAGCGGGGGGGTCCTACGAGCAGTACGTC. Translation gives CASSPVAGGSYEQYV.

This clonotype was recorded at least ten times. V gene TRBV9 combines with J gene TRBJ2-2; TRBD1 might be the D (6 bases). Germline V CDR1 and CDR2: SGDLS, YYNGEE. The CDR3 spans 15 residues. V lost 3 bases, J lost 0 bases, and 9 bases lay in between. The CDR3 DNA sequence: TGTGCCAGCAGCGCCGGGACAACGAACACCGGGGAGCTGTTTTTT. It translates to CASSAGTTNTGELFF.

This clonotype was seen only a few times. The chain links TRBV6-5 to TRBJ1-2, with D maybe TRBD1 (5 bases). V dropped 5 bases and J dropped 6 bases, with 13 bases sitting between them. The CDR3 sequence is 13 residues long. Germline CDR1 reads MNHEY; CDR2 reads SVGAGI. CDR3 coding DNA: TGTGCCAGCAGTAAGGGGATCACAGATGGCTACACCTTC. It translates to CASSKGITDGYTF.

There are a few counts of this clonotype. The CDR3 loop reads CASSVGRTGELFF. CDR3 coding DNA: TGTGCCAGCAGCGTAGGGAGAACCGGGGAGCTGTTTTTT. V is TRBV9 and J is TRBJ2-2; no definite D call. Germline-derived CDR1 and CDR2 are SGDLS and YYNGEE. V lost 0 bases, J lost 5 bases, and 5 bases lay in between. This CDR3 has 13 residues.

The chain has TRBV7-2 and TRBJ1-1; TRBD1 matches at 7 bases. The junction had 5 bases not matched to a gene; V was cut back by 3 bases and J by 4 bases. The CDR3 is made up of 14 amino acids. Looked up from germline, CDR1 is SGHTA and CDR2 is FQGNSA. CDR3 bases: TGTGCCAGCAGCTTCTCCACAGGGGCCACTGAAGCTTTCTTT. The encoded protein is CASSFSTGATEAFF.

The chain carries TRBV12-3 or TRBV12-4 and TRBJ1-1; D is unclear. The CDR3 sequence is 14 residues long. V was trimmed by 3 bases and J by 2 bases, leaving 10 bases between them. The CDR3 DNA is TGTGCCAGCAGTTTCGGCCAGAATAACACTGAAGCTTTCTTT. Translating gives CASSFGQNNTEAFF.

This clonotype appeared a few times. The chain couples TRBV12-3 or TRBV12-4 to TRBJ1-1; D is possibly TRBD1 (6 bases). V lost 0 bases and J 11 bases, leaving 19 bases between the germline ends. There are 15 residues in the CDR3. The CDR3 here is CASSLASGGRLGAFF. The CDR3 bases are TGTGCCAGCAGTTTAGCGTCGGGGGGCAGATTGGGGGCTTTCTTT.